This is a list of T cell receptor beta chains from one sample in a study of control samples from healthy donors and cancer patients. Produced via immunoSEQ multiplex PCR; TCRdb's table is partial and in-frame only. The repertoire has some 13,000 clones, 77% of them found once; the top ten carry around 8.2%. Specimen: formalin-fixed, paraffin-embedded tissue. The receptors derive from a male donor with melanoma. Both conserved end residues are part of each CDR3.

cdr3_aa	j_call	v_call
CASSHHRPGRLNSPLHF	TRBJ1-6	TRBV3-1/TRBV3-2
CASSLQGRTEAFF	TRBJ1-1	TRBV11-1
CASSLQVEAFF	TRBJ1-1	TRBV7-9
CASRGGYSNQPQHF	TRBJ1-5	TRBV28
CASSWESRGIGPQHF	TRBJ1-5	TRBV6-2/TRBV6-3
CASSTYEQYF	TRBJ2-7	TRBV21-1
CASSPPAGSSEQFF	TRBJ2-1	TRBV18
CAWSVSQLNSPLHF	TRBJ1-6	TRBV30
CASSLVGGYTF	TRBJ1-2	TRBV7-9
CATGGRTGAYNEQFF	TRBJ2-1	TRBV24-1
CASSVEHVNTEAFF	TRBJ1-1	TRBV9
CASRGLAANYEQYF	TRBJ2-7	TRBV27
CASSIGQRSSYNEQFF	TRBJ2-1	TRBV19
CASGLETGRVFNEQYF	TRBJ2-7	TRBV12-5
CATSDRSRGPGIEQFF	TRBJ2-1	TRBV24-1
CASSPANGTALYEQYF	TRBJ2-7	TRBV7-4
CASSSLGRPQETQYF	TRBJ2-5	TRBV6-5
CASSPVWGVGHYGYTF	TRBJ1-2	TRBV4-3
CASSVPLGFAGSQLGEQYF	TRBJ2-7	TRBV2
CASSIDEVRGYTF	TRBJ1-2	TRBV19
CASSLDWSSGNTIYF	TRBJ1-3	TRBV7-2
CASSQDLGGNYGYTF	TRBJ1-2	TRBV14
CASSRDQGRGETQYF	TRBJ2-5	TRBV5-4
CASSMATGPGTDTQYF	TRBJ2-3	TRBV19
CASSQEVADEAFF	TRBJ1-1	TRBV14
CAIRGQGMPEAFF	TRBJ1-1	TRBV10-3
CASSQVWTGFDYGYTF	TRBJ1-2	TRBV14
CASSLDLDTQYF	TRBJ2-3	TRBV7-8
CASSLEGLFSYEQYF	TRBJ2-7	TRBV7-8
CASTPPGGGRRPQHF	TRBJ1-5	TRBV28
CASSQAAGGGNEQFF	TRBJ2-1	TRBV14
CASGTGTSGYTF	TRBJ1-2	TRBV12-3/TRBV12-4
CASSLRETQYF	TRBJ2-5	TRBV5-1
CSVADRAIEAFF	TRBJ1-1	TRBV29-1
CASSLVRGGNTEAFF	TRBJ1-1	TRBV7-9
CSGKGGYGEAFF	TRBJ1-1	TRBV29-1
CASAPSQAYEQYF	TRBJ2-7	TRBV27
CASSLTGTRYAGELFF	TRBJ2-2	TRBV3-1/TRBV3-2
CASSLWGNTEAFF	TRBJ1-1	TRBV5-6
CASSGWGREKLFF	TRBJ1-4	TRBV2
CASSLALGGTEAFF	TRBJ1-1	TRBV5-1
CASSKQDRPSEAFF	TRBJ1-1	TRBV5-5
CASSLNGDSTGYF	TRBJ2-4	TRBV11-3
CASSQIAGPGELFF	TRBJ2-2	TRBV3-1/TRBV3-2
CASSPQRARYYGYTF	TRBJ1-2	TRBV9